The sequence of this T cell receptor beta chain was determined in a study of T-cell memory formation after mild COVID-19 (dated by TCRdb to about 2021). Notes on the research overall: TCR sequence clusters from the two donors were largely donor specific. In two donors, T-cell clones that expanded and contracted after mild COVID-19 were followed by sequencing TCRalpha and TCRbeta repertoires longitudinally. Two young, previously healthy adult volunteers, one female and one male, were included in the cohort.

V loses 5 bases at its end and J loses 5 bases; junction bases beyond the gene matches: 5. Counted from cysteine to phenylalanine, this CDR3 has 13 amino acids. Only the CDR3 DNA stays, 39 bases, in frame from base 1. The data were produced on an Illumina NovaSeq 6000. cDNA libraries for TCRalpha and TCRbeta were prepared by 5'RACE using constant-segment primers, with sample barcodes and unique molecular identifiers added. Trizol reagent was used to extract RNA from every sample. Amplification of the libraries took two PCR steps, and the second step added a second sample barcode plus Illumina TruSeq adapters. Sequencing of libraries was performed on an Illumina NovaSeq with 2 x 150 bp paired-end reads. As for the original processing: Reads were demultiplexed and collapsed into UMI-guided consensus sequences with migec v1.2.7. Using mixcr v2.1.11, UMI consensuses were aligned to TRA and TRB V and J templates and then assembled into clonotypes. A clonotype was counted as expanded or contracted only if both edgeR and NoisET called the change significant, with noise models trained on biological replicates. edgeR calls used a false discovery rate-adjusted p below 0.01 and a log2 fold-change threshold of 1. As an exploratory analysis of dynamics, max-normalized trajectories of the 1000 most abundant clonotypes were examined with PCA combined with hierarchical clustering. Separately sequenced CD4+ and CD8+ repertoires were used to assign the CD4 or CD8 phenotype of responding clones. The public reads were reprocessed in TCRdb via fastp at Q25 and MiXCR, keeping in-frame beta chains. Under each unique CDR3 protein, matching rows form one entry showing the most common genes and DNA. Clone size and V and J calls follow TCRdb, not the original study. The sample yields 400,000 to 450,000 distinct CDR3 sequences; approximately 18% were counted once. Of the sample, 20% to 25% is held by the ten largest clones.

In its sample, this clonotype was seen a few times. No cognate antigen has been identified for it. Per-base quality was not reported, and no clone a single base away is much larger than it. Points the paper makes about the study in general: SARS-CoV-2 specificity was not confirmed for the second-wave clones peaking on day 37. Contracting CD4+ clones were located mainly in the CM and EM memory subsets, whereas CD8+ clones were found to be enriched in EMRA. Some responding clones were detected in pre-infection memory, which suggested that pre-existing cross-reactive memory T cells had joined the SARS-CoV-2 response. Only two mild cases were covered in the study, and larger cohorts including severe cases with pre-infection samples were considered necessary. Clones that contracted from day 15 to 85 showed balanced CD4/CD8 phenotypes, whereas a second wave of clones that expanded from day 15 to 37 leaned towards CD4+.

Ficoll-Paque density gradient centrifugation was used to isolate PBMCs. This sequence was found in a man younger than 35 who had mild COVID-19 (a few samples of this study predate the infection). The sample titles of this study are shuffled in the database, so cell type and time point are left out; the donor was told from shared clones. The sample comprised PBMCs or a T cell subset sorted from them (not recorded which). The chain was built from TRBV12-3 or TRBV12-4 and TRBJ1-1, and 7 junction bases match TRBD1. The DNA is as follows: TGTGCCAGCAGTGAGACAGGGAAGACTGAAGCTTTCTTT. The translation is CASSETGKTEAFF.